What follows are 20 T cell receptor beta chains derived from one specimen sequenced in a study of T-cell reconstitution after alpha-beta-depleted transplantation in children. TCRbeta library preparation incorporated unique molecular identifiers. In TCRdb, the PCR reads were re-called with MiXCR into one record per CDR3 protein. The profile shows 700,000 to 850,000 distinct CDR3 sequences, approximately 15% of them singletons. Sequencing used PBMCs, mostly from graft donor cells, obtained 360 days after TCRalphabeta/CD19-depleted stem cell transplant. Receptor source: a male patient aged 10-17 years who had a stem cell transplant for acute lymphoblastic leukemia, so the T cells may come from the graft donor.

Only a few counts were recorded for this clonotype. The chain has TRBV19 and TRBJ2-1; TRBD2 matches at 10 bases. The CDR3 consists of 15 residues. V lost 1 base and J lost 6; bases outside the gene matches: 3. The germline CDR1 and CDR2 sequences are LNHDA and SQIVND (reference sequence). CDR3 sequence (DNA): TGTGCCAGTAGTATAGTAGCGGGAGGCTTCAATGAGCAGTTCTTC. Encoded protein: CASSIVAGGFNEQFF.

This clonotype was found many times. V and J are TRBV29-1 and TRBJ2-1; 8 bases line up with TRBD2. The J segment lost 12 bases and the V segment lost 1 base, leaving 11 bases of the junction unmatched. CDR3 length: 14 amino acids. The germline CDR1 and CDR2 sequences are SQVTM and ANQGSEA. CDR3 nucleotide sequence: TGCAGCGTTGAAGGGCCGGGACTAGACGGTGCGCAGTTCTTC. Its protein is CSVEGPGLDGAQFF.

This clonotype was recorded a few times. The CDR3 DNA reads TGTGCCAGCAGCTTAGTGTCTAGTATTTACGATGAGCAGTTCTTC. The encoded protein is CASSLVSSIYDEQFF. This chain connects TRBV11-2 to TRBJ2-1; D gene ambiguous. The V gene's germline CDR1 is SGHAT and CDR2 FQNNGV. Trimming removed 1 base from V and 8 bases from J, with 15 bases in between. This CDR3 comprises 15 residues.

This clonotype has a handful of counts. The V and J genes are TRBV25-1 and TRBJ2-2; D unclear. In germline, CDR1 is MGHDK, CDR2 SYGVNS. With 3 bases removed from V and 8 bases from J, the gap between germline ends came to 7 bases. This CDR3 spans 12 amino acids. As DNA, the CDR3 is TGTGCCAGCAGTGACGGGCCGGGGGAGCTGTTTTTT. Translation: CASSDGPGELFF. The full variable domain, rest sourced from reference TRBV25-1 and TRBJ2-2, is EADIYQTPRYLVIGTGKKITLECSQTMGHDKMYWYQQDPGMELHLIHYSYGVNSTEKGDLSSESTVSRIRTEHFPLTLESARPSHTSQYLCASSDGPGELFFGEGSRLTVL.

This clonotype was recorded a few times. This sequence joins TRBV4-1 and TRBJ2-7; 8 bases are shared with TRBD2. The V segment lost 3 bases and the J segment 2 bases; nucleotides outside the gene matches: 6. Germline V CDR1 and CDR2: MGHRA, YSYEKL. The CDR3 runs to 15 residues. The CDR3 sequence: CASSHTTSGAYEQYF. The CDR3 DNA reads as TGCGCCAGCAGCCACACTACTAGCGGCGCCTACGAGCAGTACTTC.

This clonotype was counted a few times. V and J are TRBV5-6 and TRBJ1-1, with D possibly TRBD1 on 6 matching bases. Germline V gene lookup returns CDR1 SGHDT and CDR2 YYEEEE. Trimming took 0 bases from V and 0 from J, leaving 12 bases between them. This CDR3 spans 16 amino acids. The CDR3, as DNA: TGTGCCAGCAGCTTGGAGGCAGGGGTCTTGAACACTGAAGCTTTCTTT. Protein: CASSLEAGVLNTEAFF.

The chain joins TRBV5-1 to TRBJ2-2; TRBD1 is a possible D gene (6 bases). Germline V gives CDR1 SGHRS, CDR2 YFSETQ. This CDR3 is built from 15 residues. V was trimmed by 0 bases and J by 5 bases, leaving 11 bases between them. CDR3: CASSLVERGTGELFF. In DNA, the CDR3 is TGCGCCAGCAGCTTGGTGGAGAGGGGGACCGGGGAGCTGTTTTTT.

The chain uses TRBV6-1 and TRBJ1-5; D is unclear. V was trimmed by 7 bases and J by 0 bases, leaving 13 bases between them. Germline assignment: CDR1 MNHNS and CDR2 SASEGT. The CDR3 extends over 15 amino acids. CDR3 amino acids: CASTQWGYSNQPQHF. Written as DNA, the CDR3 is TGTGCCAGCACCCAGTGGGGTTATAGCAATCAGCCCCAGCATTTT.

This clonotype was recorded a few times. The rearrangement joins TRBV7-8 to TRBJ2-7, with D possibly matching TRBD2 (6 bases). V lost 6 bases and J 6 bases, leaving 9 bases between the germline ends. CDR1 and CDR2 from the germline V gene are SGHVS and FQNEAQ. The CDR3 covers 11 residues. CDR3: CASRHGGEQYF. DNA for the CDR3: TGTGCCAGCAGACACGGGGGCGAGCAGTACTTC.

In its sample, this clonotype was seen many times. The CDR3 region has the DNA TGTGCCAGCAGCTTACTGGCGGTAATCGACGAGCAGTACTTC. Its translation is CASSLLAVIDEQYF. The genes are TRBV7-6 and TRBJ2-7, with D unclear. Looked up from germline, CDR1 is SGHVS and CDR2 is FNYEAQ. With 2 bases removed from V and 5 bases from J, the gap between germline ends came to 13 bases. This CDR3 comprises 14 residues.

This chain links TRBV20-1 with TRBJ1-2; tentatively, D is TRBD1 (5 bases). The CDR3 runs 14 residues. Germline loops: CDR1 DFQATT, CDR2 SNEGSKA (reference sequence). The V gene lost 3 bases and the J gene lost 4 bases, with 15 bases spanning the gap. The DNA for the CDR3 is TGCAGTGCTAGTCAAGGGGCAGGGTCCTATGGCTACACCTTC. Protein sequence: CSASQGAGSYGYTF.

This clonotype appeared a few times. V gene TRBV11-2 combines with J gene TRBJ2-7, with TRBD2 as a possible D gene (6 bases). CDR1 is SGHAT, CDR2 FQNNGV, per germline. This CDR3 is built from 14 residues. Trimming left V 4 bases short and J 3 bases short, with 13 bases between. The CDR3 DNA is TGTGCCAGCAGCTCCGGGACTGTCCTCTACGAGCAGTACTTC. Translation gives CASSSGTVLYEQYF.

This chain connects TRBV9 to TRBJ1-2; D gene ambiguous. This CDR3 has 12 residues. Germline lookup yields CDR1 SGDLS and CDR2 YYNGEE. V lost 4 bases and J lost 6, with 10 bases in between. CDR3 amino acids: CASSSELHGYTF. For the CDR3, the DNA is TGTGCCAGCAGCAGCGAATTGCATGGCTACACCTTC.

This clonotype has more than one count but fewer than ten. V gene TRBV20-1 combines with J gene TRBJ2-5; 9 bases line up with TRBD1. The CDR3 runs to 15 residues. CDR1 is DFQATT and CDR2 is SNEGSKA in the germline V gene (reference sequence). With V trimmed by 0 bases and J by 5 bases, 7 bases remained unmatched. The CDR3 sequence is CSARDGDRVEETQYF. CDR3 coding DNA: TGCAGTGCTAGAGATGGGGACAGGGTGGAGGAGACCCAGTACTTC.

Only one count was recorded for this clonotype. V usage is TRBV20-1 and J usage is TRBJ2-7; 8 bases are a match to TRBD2. The length of the CDR3 is 12 residues. Germline CDR1 reads DFQATT; CDR2 reads SNEGSKA (reference sequence). V shed 4 bases, J shed 5 bases, and the junction held 4 bases outside the gene matches. In DNA form, the CDR3 reads TGCAGTGCTACCTCAGCGGGAGACGAGCAGTACTTC. Protein product: CSATSAGDEQYF.

The chain has TRBV12-3 or TRBV12-4 and TRBJ2-5; 8 positions match TRBD2. The V segment lost 3 bases and the J segment 5 bases; nucleotides outside the gene matches: 14. The CDR3 length is 17 residues. The CDR3 DNA follows: TGTGCCAGCAGTTTGAGGTCTAATCACGGCGGGGGGGAGACCCAGTACTTC. It translates to CASSLRSNHGGGETQYF.

The chain couples TRBV7-6 to TRBJ2-1, with D possibly TRBD2 on 5 matching bases. The length of the CDR3 is 18 residues. Trimming removed 5 bases from V and 0 bases from J, with 20 bases in between. Germline V gene data show CDR1 as SGHVS and CDR2 as FNYEAQ. The CDR3: CASSIDGGAERSYNEQFF. The DNA of the CDR3 is TGTGCCAGCAGCATAGACGGAGGAGCGGAGCGCTCCTACAATGAGCAGTTCTTC.

This chain connects TRBV11-3 to TRBJ2-1; TRBD2 aligns across 9 bases. V was clipped by 5 bases and J by 14 bases; unmatched bases: 7. The V gene's germline CDR1 is SGHNT and CDR2 YENEEA. This CDR3 spans 12 amino acids. The CDR3: CASSRRGREEFF. The CDR3 DNA follows: TGTGCCAGCAGCCGGCGCGGGAGGGAGGAGTTCTTC. Supplemented by reference TRBV11-3 and TRBJ2-1, the full variable domain reads EAGVVQSPRYKIIEKKQPVAFWCNPISGHNTLYWYLQNLGQGPELLIRYENEEAVDDSQLPKDRFSAERLKGVDSTLKIQPAELGDSAVYLCASSRRGREEFFGPGTRLTVL.

The genes are TRBV7-6 and TRBJ2-7; D is possibly TRBD2 (5 bases). Deletions cut 0 bases from V and 6 bases from J, with 9 bases between. The CDR3 spans 13 residues. CDR1 SGHVS and CDR2 FNYEAQ come from the germline V gene. This CDR3 is CASSLAEELEQYF. The CDR3 region has the DNA TGTGCCAGCAGCTTAGCGGAGGAGCTCGAGCAGTACTTC.

A few counts support this clonotype. The V and J genes are TRBV7-8 and TRBJ2-7; 9 bases are a match to TRBD2. Germline-derived CDR1 and CDR2 are SGHVS and FQNEAQ. The length of the CDR3 is 15 residues. With 3 bases clipped from V and 1 base from J, the junction kept 4 bases outside the gene matches. The CDR3 sequence is CASSFKREASYEQYF. The CDR3 nucleotides are TGTGCCAGCAGCTTCAAGCGGGAGGCGTCCTACGAGCAGTACTTC.